A single sample gave rise to the 25 T cell receptor beta chains below, sequenced in a study of response to subunit inactivated influenza vaccine. Each CDR3 protein gets one entry after TCRdb re-called the RT-PCR reads with MiXCR. The table has 600,000 to 850,000 distinct CDR3 sequences, 12% to 15% seen once. Sequencing used PBMCs from blood, obtained around 14 days before vaccination. These receptors were obtained from a man over 45 who received an inactivated influenza vaccine.

This clonotype was observed a few times. CDR3 in DNA: TGTGCCACCAGTGTCCGGGACAGTGACCCCTACAATGAGCAGTTCTTC. It yields the protein CATSVRDSDPYNEQFF. The rearrangement joins TRBV24-1 to TRBJ2-1, with 7 bases matching TRBD1. With 5 bases clipped from V and 2 bases from J, the junction kept 8 bases outside the gene matches. Germline lookup yields CDR1 KGHDR and CDR2 SFDVKD. The CDR3 is made up of 16 amino acids.

CDR3 sequence: CASSTGLAGSTDTQYF. The CDR3 region has the DNA TGTGCCAGCAGTACCGGACTAGCGGGCAGCACAGATACGCAGTATTTT. The chain has TRBV6-1 and TRBJ2-3; 11 nucleotides line up with TRBD2. The J segment lost 0 bases and the V segment lost 5 bases, leaving 4 bases of the junction unmatched. The CDR3 is made up of 16 amino acids. Germline V lookup: CDR1 MNHNS, CDR2 SASEGT.

The chain is built from TRBV9 and TRBJ2-7; 8 bases map to TRBD1. The CDR3 is 15 residues long. The V and J ends lost 1 base and 6 bases, in that order; junction bases with no gene match: 9. Per germline, CDR1 SGDLS and CDR2 YYNGEE. The chain's CDR3 is CASSVSTGVDGEQYF. In DNA form, the CDR3 reads TGTGCCAGCAGCGTATCGACAGGGGTGGACGGCGAGCAGTACTTC.

This clonotype came up a few times. The junction does not match germline at one end; this may be a read error. This chain links TRBV7-7 with TRBJ2-2, with D perhaps given as TRBD1 or TRBD2 (5 bases each). This CDR3 comprises 17 residues. From germline, CDR1 is SSHAT and CDR2 FNYEAQ (reference sequence). CDR3 nucleotide sequence: TGTGCTAGCAGCTTAGGGGTTGGGACGGCAGACACCGGGGAGCTGTTTTTT. Translated: CASSLGVGTADTGELFF. Using reference TRBV7-7 and TRBJ2-2 for the parts outside the CDR3, the full variable domain is GAGVSQSPRYKVTKRGQDVTLRCDPISSHATLYWYQQALGQGPEFLTYFNYEAQPDKSGLPSDRFSAERPEGSISTLTIQRTEQRDSAMYRCASSLGVGTADTGELFFGEGSRLTVL.

The rearrangement uses TRBV6-6 and TRBJ1-6; D is uncertain. Trimming stripped 2 bases from V and 9 bases from J, with 5 bases between. CDR3 length equals 12 residues. Looked up from germline, CDR1 is MNHNY and CDR2 is SVGAGI (reference sequence). The CDR3 DNA is TGTGCCAGCAGTTACCTGATTTCACCCCTCCACTTT. Translated: CASSYLISPLHF.

This clonotype was detected many times. The chain is built from TRBV12-3 or TRBV12-4 and TRBJ1-5; 8 positions match TRBD1. The CDR3 is 13 amino acids. The V and J ends lost 4 bases and 4 bases, in that order; junction bases with no gene match: 0. The CDR3 region is CASSWTGNQPQHF. CDR3 nucleotides: TGTGCCAGCAGTTGGACAGGGAATCAGCCCCAGCATTTT.

The chain couples TRBV5-5 to TRBJ2-1; D gene ambiguous. V was clipped by 3 bases and J by 4 bases, with 11 bases between them. Germline CDR1 SGHKS, CDR2 YYEKEE (reference sequence). The CDR3 length is 14 residues. The CDR3 region is CASSSLYPYNEQFF. The CDR3 DNA sequence: TGTGCCAGCAGCTCCCTCTACCCGTACAATGAGCAGTTCTTC.

This clonotype was seen a handful of times. V and J are TRBV27 and TRBJ2-5; 7 nucleotides line up with TRBD1. The CDR3 has 14 amino acids. Germline V gene data show CDR1 as MNHEY and CDR2 as SMNVEV (reference sequence). The V and J ends lost 5 bases and 4 bases, in that order; junction bases with no gene match: 7. The CDR3 nucleotides are TGTGCCAGCAGTCGACAGGGTGTACGAGAGACCCAGTACTTC. Encoded protein: CASSRQGVRETQYF.

The chain couples TRBV4-3 to TRBJ2-7; no clear D gene. CDR3 length: 14 residues. CDR1 is LGHNA and CDR2 is YSLEER in the germline V gene. V lost 0 bases and J lost 0, with 6 bases in between. CDR3 loop: CASSQELPSYEQYF. The CDR3, as DNA: TGCGCCAGCAGCCAAGAACTACCCTCCTACGAGCAGTACTTC.

The CDR3 coding sequence is TGTGCCAGCAGCCCCGTAACAGGGATTAATGAGCAGTTCTTC. As protein: CASSPVTGINEQFF. The rearrangement links TRBV7-9 to TRBJ2-1, with D perhaps matching TRBD1 (6 bases). V lost 5 bases and J lost 7, with 15 bases in between. The CDR3 has 14 amino acids. The germline gives CDR1 SEHNR, CDR2 FQNEAQ (reference sequence).

This clonotype has just a few counts. This rearrangement joins TRBV6-5 to TRBJ2-5; a possible D gene is TRBD1 (6 bases). The V gene lost 4 bases and the J gene lost 5 bases, with 11 bases spanning the gap. This CDR3 is 13 amino acids long. From germline, CDR1 is MNHEY and CDR2 SVGAGI. CDR3 residues: CASSSQGLETQYF. As DNA, the CDR3 is TGTGCCAGCAGTTCACAGGGTTTGGAGACCCAGTACTTC.

The chain recombines TRBV9 with TRBJ2-5; D may be TRBD1 or TRBD2 (5 bases each). The CDR3 loop spans 16 amino acids. Germline CDR1 reads SGDLS; CDR2 reads YYNGEE. V lost 4 bases to trimming and J lost 7 bases, with 23 bases between them. CDR3 loop: CASSPREGRLLGTQYF. In DNA, the CDR3 is TGTGCCAGCAGCCCCCGAGAGGGACGGCTTCTGGGGACCCAGTACTTC. Full variable domain (outside the CDR3, taken from reference TRBV9 and TRBJ2-5): DSGVTQTPKHLITATGQRVTLRCSPRSGDLSVYWYQQSLDQGLQFLIQYYNGEERAKGNILERFSAQQFPDLHSELNLSSLELGDSALYFCASSPREGRLLGTQYFGPGTRLLVL.

In its sample, this clonotype was seen a few times. This chain connects TRBV24-1 to TRBJ2-1, with 10 bases fitting TRBD2. The germline gives CDR1 KGHDR, CDR2 SFDVKD. The CDR3 consists of 14 residues. Trimming took 9 bases from V and 4 from J; bases not matched to a gene: 5. Here the CDR3 reads CATSGTSDYNEQFF. CDR3 DNA sequence: TGTGCCACCTCCGGGACTAGCGATTACAATGAGCAGTTCTTC.

V usage is TRBV7-9 and J usage is TRBJ2-5; 10 nucleotides line up with TRBD2. Germline CDR1 and CDR2: SEHNR and FQNEAQ (reference sequence). There are 13 residues in the CDR3. Losses at the gene ends were 7 bases for V and 5 bases for J; bases not matched to a gene: 4. The CDR3: CASTAGGPETQYF. Written as DNA, the CDR3 is TGTGCCAGCACAGCGGGAGGGCCCGAGACCCAGTACTTC.

This clonotype was counted many times. The chain carries TRBV20-1 and TRBJ2-3, with D possibly matching TRBD1 (5 bases). Germline-derived CDR1 and CDR2 are DFQATT and SNEGSKA (reference sequence). Trimming shortened V by 2 bases and J by 4 bases, and 13 bases separated the two germline ends. The CDR3 loop spans 14 amino acids. CDR3 sequence (DNA): TGCAGTGCTAGAAATAAAGAAGGGGCAGATACGCAGTATTTT. Translated, it gives CSARNKEGADTQYF.

This clonotype was detected ten times or more. CDR3: CASSQREGGVRSYEQYF. CDR3 nucleotides: TGCGCCAGCAGCCAAAGAGAGGGAGGGGTGCGCTCCTACGAGCAGTACTTC. V usage is TRBV4-1 and J usage is TRBJ2-7, with 7 bases fitting TRBD2. The CDR3 spans 17 residues. Germline assignment: CDR1 MGHRA and CDR2 YSYEKL. After removal of 2 bases from V and 0 bases from J, the junction contained 10 bases not matched to a gene.

This chain joins TRBV12-3 or TRBV12-4 and TRBJ2-7, with unresolved D. The CDR3 contains 13 residues. Trimming pared 5 bases from V and 0 bases from J, leaving 8 bases between. The CDR3: CASSARASYEQYF. The CDR3 bases are TGTGCCAGCAGTGCCCGGGCCTCCTACGAGCAGTACTTC.

On this clonotype itself: One end of the junction varies from germline; a read error may be responsible. This sequence joins TRBV20-1 and TRBJ2-1; D call uncertain. Germline CDR1 DFQATT, CDR2 SNEGSKA (reference sequence). There are 15 residues in the CDR3. CDR3 coding DNA: TGCAGTGCTGGAGAGGCCGTGAGCTCCTACAATGAGCAGTTCTTC. It specifies CSAGEAVSSYNEQFF.

The chain has TRBV5-6 and TRBJ2-5, with a weak D call TRBD2 (5 bases). Germline CDR1 SGHDT, CDR2 YYEEEE. This CDR3 is 13 amino acids long. Trimming left V 6 bases short and J 5 bases short, with 14 bases between. The CDR3 is CASIGTSVETQYF. The CDR3 DNA is TGTGCCAGCATAGGAACTAGTGTGGAGACCCAGTACTTC.

This chain uses TRBV29-1 with TRBJ2-3, with D maybe TRBD1 (5 bases). V lost 6 bases to trimming and J lost 2 bases, with 15 bases between them. From germline, CDR1 is SQVTM and CDR2 ANQGSEA. The CDR3 is 14 residues long. The CDR3 coding sequence is TGCAGCGTAACTCCAGGGCAGCCCACAGATACGCAGTATTTT. This sequence encodes CSVTPGQPTDTQYF.

The chain combines TRBV5-1 with TRBJ2-7, with 8 bases aligning to TRBD2. The CDR3 is 14 residues long. J was trimmed by 2 bases and V by 6 bases; bases with no gene match: 7. CDR1 is SGHRS and CDR2 is YFSETQ in the germline V gene. Here the CDR3 reads CASTPGGSAYEQYF. The CDR3 DNA sequence: TGCGCCAGCACCCCGGGAGGGTCAGCCTACGAGCAGTACTTC.

This clonotype has only a few counts. The V gene is TRBV6-1, the J gene TRBJ1-1, with D possibly matching TRBD1 (6 bases). CDR3 length: 16 amino acids. The germline V and J ends were trimmed by 6 bases and 5 bases, with 22 bases remaining between them. The V gene's germline CDR1 is MNHNS and CDR2 SASEGT. The CDR3 region is CASSFRGVGGRTEAFF. CDR3 coding DNA: TGTGCCAGCAGCTTCCGAGGAGTCGGGGGGCGGACTGAAGCTTTCTTT.

This chain connects TRBV5-1 to TRBJ2-5; 10 nucleotides align to TRBD2. J lost 2 bases, V lost 1 base, and 8 bases had no gene match. Germline lookup yields CDR1 SGHRS and CDR2 YFSETQ. There are 17 residues in the CDR3. The CDR3 coding sequence is TGCGCCAGCAGCTTGCCTAGCGGGAGCCGGTGGCAAGAGACCCAGTACTTC. It specifies CASSLPSGSRWQETQYF.

The V call is TRBV29-1, the J call TRBJ2-7, with TRBD1 identical over 8 bases. V gave up 7 bases and J gave up 4 bases; unmatched junction bases: 9. CDR3 length equals 13 residues. Looked up from germline, CDR1 is SQVTM and CDR2 is ANQGSEA. CDR3 sequence (DNA): TGCAGCGGAGGACAGGGTTTTATGTACGAGCAGTACTTC. Protein product: CSGGQGFMYEQYF.

This clonotype has a handful of counts. The chain combines TRBV11-2 with TRBJ2-1; TRBD2 agrees at 10 bases. CDR1 SGHAT and CDR2 FQNNGV come from the germline V gene. This CDR3 has 17 residues. The J segment lost 8 bases and the V segment lost 2 bases, leaving 12 bases of the junction unmatched. CDR3 amino acids: CASSLLTSGAYSDEQFF. CDR3 nucleotides: TGTGCCAGCAGCTTATTAACTAGCGGGGCCTATTCGGATGAGCAGTTCTTC. The complete variable domain, with remaining parts taken from reference TRBV11-2 and TRBJ2-1, reads EAGVAQSPRYKIIEKRQSVAFWCNPISGHATLYWYQQILGQGPKLLIQFQNNGVVDDSQLPKDRFSAERLKGVDSTLKIQPAKLEDSAVYLCASSLLTSGAYSDEQFFGPGTRLTVL.